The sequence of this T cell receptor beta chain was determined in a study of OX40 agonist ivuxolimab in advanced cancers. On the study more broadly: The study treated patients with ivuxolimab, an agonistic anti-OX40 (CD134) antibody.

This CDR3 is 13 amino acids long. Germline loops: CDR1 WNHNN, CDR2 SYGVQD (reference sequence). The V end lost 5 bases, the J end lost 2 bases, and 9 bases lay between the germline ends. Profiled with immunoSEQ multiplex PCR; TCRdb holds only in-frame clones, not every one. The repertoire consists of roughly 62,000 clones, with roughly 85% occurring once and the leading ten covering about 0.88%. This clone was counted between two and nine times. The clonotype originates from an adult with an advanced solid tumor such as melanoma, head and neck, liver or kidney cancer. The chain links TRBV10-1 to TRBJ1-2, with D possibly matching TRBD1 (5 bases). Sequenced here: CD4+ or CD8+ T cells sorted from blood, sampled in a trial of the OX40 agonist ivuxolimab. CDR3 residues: CASSLTANYGYTF. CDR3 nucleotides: TGCGCCAGCAGTTTGACAGCCAACTATGGCTACACCTTC.